This T cell receptor (beta chain) was identified during a study of human T cells and chemical hapten exposure (dated by TCRdb to the early 2020s). About the full investigation: For sensitization, 2% DPC in acetone was applied to a roughly 2 cm by roughly 2 cm area of upper inner arm skin. Weekly therapeutic DPC doses were additionally applied to the scalp of patients throughout the approximately 24-week study period. Patch testing on the upper back used Finn chambers containing 0.01% DPC, with scoring done after 6 days according to International Contact Dermatitis Research Group standards. Alopecia areata with under or over 50% scalp involvement, alopecia totalis and alopecia universalis were represented in the patient cohort, which was mostly female. Libraries were pooled for sequencing, and per-sample TCR yields varied mainly because of small differences in library volumes within the pool. This study followed changes in the peripheral blood TCR repertoire in vivo during primary and secondary sensitization of alopecia patients to the hapten diphenylcyclopropenone (DPC). Blood samples were taken from patients before sensitization (week 0) and then at 2, 6 and about 24 weeks after DPC sensitization. For TCR sequencing, blood came from about 29 alopecia patients at anywhere from one to four time points (pre-sensitization, 2, 6 and 24 weeks).

Libraries were constructed by RACE. Sequencing was performed on a NextSeq 500. Library preparation attached unique molecular identifiers to individual cDNA molecules for quantitative, reproducible TCR counting. Both TCR alpha and TCR beta chains were sequenced from each blood RNA sample. The original methods were these. The median number of TCRs per sample was roughly 98,000, ranging from about 20,000 to 690,600. V, J and CDR3 annotation of the TCR reads was performed with the Decombinator software suite. For PS versus PT1 abundance plots, all samples were subsampled to the same number of TCRs (28,000). TCRs were defined as expanded if absent before sensitization and observed at least eight times at the 2-week time point. TCRdb cleaned the public reads at Q25 with fastp, built clones with MiXCR and kept in-frame beta chains. Identical CDR3 proteins give one entry, which carries the most common genes and DNA. The authors' filters were not applied to this entry. For this sample there are 190,000 or so distinct CDR3 sequences; more than 20% appear just once. The biggest ten clones account for about 2.3% of the sample.

Worth noting for this clonotype: The antigen this receptor binds is unknown. No per-base quality is available; no much larger clone lies one base away.

Taken from cysteine to phenylalanine, the CDR3 has 14 residues. The kept DNA is CDR3 alone, 42 bases in frame from the first base. Clipping removes 2 bases from V and 5 bases from J, with 5 as the unmatched junction base count. The germline V gene sets CDR1 to MDHEN and CDR2 to SYDVKM. According to the study, the label for this sample's time point signals: patch test 3, about 24 weeks after DPC sensitization. The meaning of the sample's treatment or condition label: therapeutic diphenylcyclopropenone sensitization with weekly scalp DPC. Blood at each patch-test visit was drawn before the patch test was applied. Patients were considered eligible if aged 18 to 70, diagnosed with alopecia and deemed suitable for DPC therapy, and patients were excluded if pregnant. Total RNA was extracted from unfractionated whole blood that had been collected in Tempus Blood RNA tubes. The investigation overall reported the following: All patients had alopecia, a presumed autoimmune disease, so their immune response might differ from that of healthy individuals. A positive correlation was found between the number of PT1 expanded TCRs and patch test score, with significance reached at thresholds 8, 16 and 32 but not 4. Expanded TCRs formed significantly more large CDR3 similarity clusters than pre-sensitization or healthy control sets, consistent with antigen-driven responses. Repeated subsampling changed both the strength of the expansion versus patch-test correlation and the threshold at which the correlation became significant. The number of TCRs above 1 in 1000 frequency did not change with DPC sensitization; there was no evidence of global repertoire structure alterations.

In this chain, TRBV28 is recombined with TRBJ1-2, with 7 middle bases fitting TRBD1. This TCR was sampled from a woman in her forties with alopecia areata. Some clones in this sample may be carry-over from other donors' samples. The specimen comprised whole blood, sampled in connection with sensitization to the hapten diphenylcyclopropenone (DPC). The CDR3 region reads CASSLGQAPYGYTF. The sequence in DNA is TGTGCCAGCAGTTTAGGACAGGCCCCTTATGGCTACACCTTC.